This entry lists 6 T cell receptor beta chains sequenced from one sample in a study of T cells in Graves' hyperthyroidism and ophthalmopathy. RNA transcripts provided the source from which TCR beta CDR3 regions were amplified. HTBI primers drove first-round RT-PCR of the TCR CDR3. TCRdb re-derived calls from the multiplex PCR reads in MiXCR, one entry per CDR3 protein. The sample yields more than 350,000 distinct CDR3 sequences, approximately 17% seen once. Sequencing was performed on blood. The receptors shown here come from a woman aged 25 to 39 with Graves' hyperthyroidism that later progressed to Graves' ophthalmopathy.

V gene TRBV5-5 combines with J gene TRBJ2-1; 10 positions agree with TRBD1. With V trimmed by 0 bases and J by 8 bases, 8 bases remained unmatched. Germline V gene data show CDR1 as SGHKS and CDR2 as YYEKEE (reference sequence). CDR3 length: 16 residues. CDR3 DNA sequence: TGTGCCAGCAGCTTGGTGGGACAGGGGACTGATCATGAGCAGTTCTTC. It yields the protein CASSLVGQGTDHEQFF.

This clonotype came up many times. The chain employs TRBV20-1 and TRBJ2-5; D unclear. This CDR3 spans 13 amino acids. Between the trimmed V and J ends, which lost 0 bases and 1 base, there was a span of 6 bases. CDR1 is DFQATT, CDR2 SNEGSKA, per germline (reference sequence). CDR3 region: CSAREDLQETQYF. CDR3 bases: TGCAGTGCTAGAGAGGATCTCCAAGAGACCCAGTACTTC.

The chain links TRBV27 to TRBJ2-7; no definite D call. Trimming cost V 6 bases and J 3 bases, with 21 bases left between them. Germline V lookup: CDR1 MNHEY, CDR2 SMNVEV (reference sequence). CDR3 length: 16 residues. The CDR3 nucleotides are TGTGCCAGCAGCTACACGAGGAACTCCTTAAGCTACGAGCAGTACTTC. Its translation is CASSYTRNSLSYEQYF.

Many counts were recorded for this clonotype. The V gene is TRBV15, the J gene TRBJ2-7; TRBD2 might be the D (5 bases). V dropped 4 bases and J dropped 2 bases, with 15 bases sitting between them. Germline loops: CDR1 LNHNV, CDR2 YYDKDF (reference sequence). The CDR3 length is 15 residues. The CDR3 loop reads CATSKEAGSPYEQYF. CDR3 nucleotides: TGTGCCACCAGCAAGGAGGCGGGCAGTCCCTACGAGCAGTACTTC.

This rearrangement joins TRBV30 to TRBJ1-2; TRBD1 aligns across 10 bases. Germline V CDR1 and CDR2: GTSNPN, SVGIG (reference sequence). This CDR3 contains 14 residues. Trimming took 3 bases from V and 4 from J; bases not matched to a gene: 5. The CDR3 sequence: CAWRGQGSGYGYTF. The DNA of the CDR3 is TGTGCCTGGAGGGGACAGGGGTCGGGCTATGGCTACACCTTC.

This clonotype came up a few times. The chain employs TRBV20-1 and TRBJ2-7, with 12 bases matching TRBD1. Germline lookup yields CDR1 DFQATT and CDR2 SNEGSKA (reference sequence). Unmatched junction bases numbered 3, after V lost 5 bases and J lost 1 base. CDR3 size: 14 residues. The CDR3 spells CSAPGQGASYEQYF. CDR3 coding DNA: TGCAGTGCTCCGGGACAGGGGGCTTCCTACGAGCAGTACTTC.